Listed below are T cell receptor beta chains from one sample, sequenced in a study of blood T cell repertoires in COVID-19. Assay: immunoSEQ multiplex PCR; the TCRdb copy retains only in-frame clones and omits some. The repertoire holds about 160,000 clones, with 84% as singletons. The sample was PBMCs or T cells enriched from blood (not recorded which). Source of these receptors: a woman aged 50 to 65 who had recovered from COVID-19. Each CDR3 is given with its conserved first and last residue. The D gene is left open where the match is weak. Only some rows state a clone size, as once, few, many or a class for expanded clones.

j_gene,abundance,d_gene,v_gene,CDR3nt,CDR3aa
TRBJ1-3,once,.,TRBV6-5,TGTGCCAGCAGGATCAACAGGGATCAAGGAAACACCATATATTTT,CASRINRDQGNTIYF
TRBJ2-2,.,.,TRBV11-3,TGTGCCAGCAGCTTGCGTTGGTCCACGAACACCGGGGAGCTGTTTTTT,CASSLRWSTNTGELFF
TRBJ1-6,once,.,TRBV2,TGTGCCAGCAGTGAACAGGAATCCTATAATTCACCCCTCCACTTT,CASSEQESYNSPLHF
TRBJ1-3,.,TRBD1,TRBV18,TGTGCCAGCTCACCGGGACAGGGGCCTGGAAACACCATATATTTT,CASSPGQGPGNTIYF
TRBJ1-2,.,TRBD1,TRBV7-9,TGTGCCAGCAGCTTGGACAGGTCAATAAGTGGAGGCTACACCTTC,CASSLDRSISGGYTF
TRBJ1-1,.,.,TRBV7-6,TGTGCCAGCAGCCCCAGGGGAGCTTTCTTT,CASSPRGAFF
TRBJ1-2,.,TRBD1,TRBV19,TGTGCCAGTAGTCCCAGGACAGGGAATGTAGTAGGTGGCTACACCTTC,CASSPRTGNVVGGYTF
TRBJ2-3,.,TRBD2,TRBV19,TGTGCCAGTAGTACCCCGGCGGGGGGCTGGGCAGATACGCAGTATTTT,CASSTPAGGWADTQYF
TRBJ1-1,.,TRBD1,TRBV2,TGTGCCAGCATGATAGGACAGGGGGCCGTAGCTTTCTTT,CASMIGQGAVAFF
TRBJ2-2,.,TRBD2,TRBV25-1,TGTGCCAGAGTAGCGGGAGGACATCCCGCGGGCACCGGGGAGCTGTTTTTT,CARVAGGHPAGTGELFF
TRBJ1-1,.,TRBD1,TRBV6-6,TGTGCCACAGACAGGGGCGGTAACACTGAAGCTTTCTTT,CATDRGGNTEAFF
TRBJ1-4,once,.,TRBV6-5,TGTGCCAGCAGTTACTCGCCGAAACAATCTGAAAAACTGTTTTTT,CASSYSPKQSEKLFF
TRBJ2-1,.,TRBD2,TRBV19,TGTGCCAGTAGGCGGACTAGCGTGTTAGATGAGCAGTTCTTC,CASRRTSVLDEQFF